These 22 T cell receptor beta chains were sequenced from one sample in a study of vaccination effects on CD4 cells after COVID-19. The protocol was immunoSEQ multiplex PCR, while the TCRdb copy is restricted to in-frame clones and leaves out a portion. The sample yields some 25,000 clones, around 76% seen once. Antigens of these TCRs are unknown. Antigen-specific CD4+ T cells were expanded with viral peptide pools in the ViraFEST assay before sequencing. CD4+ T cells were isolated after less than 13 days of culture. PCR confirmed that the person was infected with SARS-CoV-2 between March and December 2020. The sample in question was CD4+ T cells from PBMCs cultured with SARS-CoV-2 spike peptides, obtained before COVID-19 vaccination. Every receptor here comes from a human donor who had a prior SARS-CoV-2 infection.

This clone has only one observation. CDR3 amino acids: CASSQRGLGVYEQYF. The CDR3 region has the DNA TGTGCCAGCAGCCAAAGAGGTTTGGGGGTCTACGAGCAGTACTTC. V and J are TRBV7-9 and TRBJ2-7, with D possibly being TRBD1 or TRBD2 (5 bases each). The CDR3 length is 15 residues. Trimming removed 5 bases at V and 3 bases at J, with 17 bases between. Germline values: CDR1 SEHNR, CDR2 FQNEAQ (reference sequence). Supplemented by reference TRBV7-9 and TRBJ2-7, the full variable domain reads DTGVSQNPRHKITKRGQNVTFRCDPISEHNRLYWYRQTLGQGPEFLTYFQNEAQLEKSRLLSDRFSAERPKGSFSTLEIQRTEQGDSAMYLCASSQRGLGVYEQYFGPGTRLTVT.

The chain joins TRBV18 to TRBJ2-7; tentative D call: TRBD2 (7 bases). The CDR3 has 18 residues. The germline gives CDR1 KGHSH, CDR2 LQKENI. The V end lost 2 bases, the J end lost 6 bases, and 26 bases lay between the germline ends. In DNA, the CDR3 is TGTGCCAGCTCACCAGGCGGGGGCGAGCGGGGTGGCGTCCGCGAGCAGTACTTC. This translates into CASSPGGGERGGVREQYF.

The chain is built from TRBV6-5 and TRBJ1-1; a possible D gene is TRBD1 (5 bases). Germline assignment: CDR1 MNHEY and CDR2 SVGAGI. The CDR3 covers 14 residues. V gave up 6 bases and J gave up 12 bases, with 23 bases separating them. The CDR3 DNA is TGTGCCAGCAGCTCTCCCGGGGCCCTGAAGCCTACTTTCTTT. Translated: CASSSPGALKPTFF.

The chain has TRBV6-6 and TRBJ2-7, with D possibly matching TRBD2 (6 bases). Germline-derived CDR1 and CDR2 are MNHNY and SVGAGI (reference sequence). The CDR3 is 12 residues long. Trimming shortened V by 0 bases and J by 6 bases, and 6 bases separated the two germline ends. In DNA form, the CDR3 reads TGTGCCAGCAGTTACTCGACTAGCGAGCAGTACTTC. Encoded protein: CASSYSTSEQYF.

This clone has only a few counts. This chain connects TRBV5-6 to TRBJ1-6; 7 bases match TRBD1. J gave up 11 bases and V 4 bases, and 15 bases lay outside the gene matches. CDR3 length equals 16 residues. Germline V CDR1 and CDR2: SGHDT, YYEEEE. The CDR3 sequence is CASSIRDSSGATPLHF. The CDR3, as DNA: TGTGCCAGCAGCATCCGGGACAGCTCGGGGGCGACACCCCTCCACTTT.

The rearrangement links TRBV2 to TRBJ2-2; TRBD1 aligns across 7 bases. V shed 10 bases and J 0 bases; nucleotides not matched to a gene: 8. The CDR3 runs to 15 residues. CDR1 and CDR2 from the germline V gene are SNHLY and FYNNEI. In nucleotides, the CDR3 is TGTGCCACTACTAACAGGGGCGCGAACACCGGGGAGCTGTTTTTT. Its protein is CATTNRGANTGELFF.

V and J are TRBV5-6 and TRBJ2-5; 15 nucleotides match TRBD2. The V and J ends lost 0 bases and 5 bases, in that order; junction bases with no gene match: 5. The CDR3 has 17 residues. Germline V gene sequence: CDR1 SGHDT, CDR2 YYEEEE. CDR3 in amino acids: CASSLGTSGGAQETQYF. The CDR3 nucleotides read TGTGCCAGCAGCTTGGGGACTAGCGGGGGGGCCCAGGAGACCCAGTACTTC.

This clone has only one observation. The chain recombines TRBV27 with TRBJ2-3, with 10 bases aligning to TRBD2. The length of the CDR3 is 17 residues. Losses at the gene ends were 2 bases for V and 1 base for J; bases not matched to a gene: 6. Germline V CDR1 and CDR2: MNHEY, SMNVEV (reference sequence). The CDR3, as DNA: TGTGCCAGCAGTTTAAAAGGACTAGCGGTGGGCACAGATACGCAGTATTTT. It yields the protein CASSLKGLAVGTDTQYF.

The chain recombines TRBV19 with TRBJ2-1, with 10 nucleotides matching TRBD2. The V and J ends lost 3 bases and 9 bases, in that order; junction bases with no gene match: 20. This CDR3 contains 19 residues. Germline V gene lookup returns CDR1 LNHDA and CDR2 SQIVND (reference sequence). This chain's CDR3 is CASSIGPNRASGSPPEQFF. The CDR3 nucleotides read TGTGCCAGTAGTATCGGGCCAAATCGGGCTAGCGGGAGCCCCCCTGAGCAGTTCTTC.

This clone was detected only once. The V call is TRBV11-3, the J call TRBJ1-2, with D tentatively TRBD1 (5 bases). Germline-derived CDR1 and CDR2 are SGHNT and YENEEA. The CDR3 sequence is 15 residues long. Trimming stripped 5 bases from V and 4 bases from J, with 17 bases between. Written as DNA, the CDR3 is TGTGCCAGCAGCACCCCCGGGACGGAGTTCTATGGCTACACCTTC. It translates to CASSTPGTEFYGYTF.

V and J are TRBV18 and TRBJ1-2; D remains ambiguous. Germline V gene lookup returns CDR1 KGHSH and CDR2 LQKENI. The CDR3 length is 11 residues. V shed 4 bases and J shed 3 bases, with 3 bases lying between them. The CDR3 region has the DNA TGTGCCAGCTCACTCGACTATGGCTACACCTTC. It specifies CASSLDYGYTF.

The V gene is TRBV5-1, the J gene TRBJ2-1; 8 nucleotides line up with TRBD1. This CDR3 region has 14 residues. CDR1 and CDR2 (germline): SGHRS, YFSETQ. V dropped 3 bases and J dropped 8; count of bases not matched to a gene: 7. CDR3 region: CASSSQGDLDEQFF. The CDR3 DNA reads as TGCGCCAGCAGCTCACAGGGGGACTTGGATGAGCAGTTCTTC. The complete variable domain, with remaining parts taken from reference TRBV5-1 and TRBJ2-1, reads KAGVTQTPRYLIKTRGQQVTLSCSPISGHRSVSWYQQTPGQGLQFLFEYFSETQRNKGNFPGRFSGRQFSNSRSEMNVSTLELGDSALYLCASSSQGDLDEQFFGPGTRLTVL.

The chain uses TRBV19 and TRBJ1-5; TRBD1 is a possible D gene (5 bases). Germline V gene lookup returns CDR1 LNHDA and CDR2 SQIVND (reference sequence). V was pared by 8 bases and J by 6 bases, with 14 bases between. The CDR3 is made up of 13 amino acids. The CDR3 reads CASALGVSQPQHF. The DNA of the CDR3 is TGTGCCAGTGCTCTAGGGGTGAGTCAGCCCCAGCATTTT. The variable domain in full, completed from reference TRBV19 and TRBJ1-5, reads DGGITQSPKYLFRKEGQNVTLSCEQNLNHDAMYWYRQDPGQGLRLIYYSQIVNDFQKGDIAEGYSVSREKKESFPLTVTSAQKNPTAFYLCASALGVSQPQHFGDGTRLSIL.

CDR3 sequence: CASSLGPAGGRTDTQYF. DNA of the CDR3: TGCGCCAGCAGCTTGGGTCCAGCGGGGGGGCGCACAGATACGCAGTATTTT. The chain couples TRBV5-1 to TRBJ2-3; the match to TRBD2 covers 10 bases. CDR1 is SGHRS and CDR2 is YFSETQ in the germline V gene. The CDR3 has 17 amino acids. V shed 0 bases, J shed 1 base, and the junction held 5 bases outside the gene matches.

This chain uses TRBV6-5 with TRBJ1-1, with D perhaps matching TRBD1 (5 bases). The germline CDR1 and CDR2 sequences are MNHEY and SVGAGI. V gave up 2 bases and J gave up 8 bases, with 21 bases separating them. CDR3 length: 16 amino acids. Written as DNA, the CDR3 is TGTGCCAGCAGTTACCCTTTATCTTCAGGGAGCTCCGAAGCTTTCTTT. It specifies CASSYPLSSGSSEAFF.

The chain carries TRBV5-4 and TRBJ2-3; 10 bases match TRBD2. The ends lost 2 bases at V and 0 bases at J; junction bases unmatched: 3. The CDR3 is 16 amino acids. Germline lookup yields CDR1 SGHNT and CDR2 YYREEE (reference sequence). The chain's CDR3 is CASSLAGGLSTDTQYF. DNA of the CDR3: TGTGCCAGCAGCTTAGCGGGGGGGCTTAGCACAGATACGCAGTATTTT.

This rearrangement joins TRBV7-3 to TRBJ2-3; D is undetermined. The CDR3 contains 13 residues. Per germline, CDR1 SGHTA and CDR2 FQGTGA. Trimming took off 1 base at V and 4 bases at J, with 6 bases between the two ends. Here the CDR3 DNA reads TGTGCCAGCAGCTTAAAGGGCCCAGATACGCAGTATTTT. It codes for CASSLKGPDTQYF.

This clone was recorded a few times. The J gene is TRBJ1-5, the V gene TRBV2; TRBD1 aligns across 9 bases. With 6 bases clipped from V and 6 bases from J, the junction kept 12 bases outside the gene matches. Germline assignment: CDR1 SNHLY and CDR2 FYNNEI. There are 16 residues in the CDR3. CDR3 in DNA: TGTGCCAGCAGCAGAGAGGGGACAGGGTTTAGTCAGCCCCAGCATTTT. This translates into CASSREGTGFSQPQHF.

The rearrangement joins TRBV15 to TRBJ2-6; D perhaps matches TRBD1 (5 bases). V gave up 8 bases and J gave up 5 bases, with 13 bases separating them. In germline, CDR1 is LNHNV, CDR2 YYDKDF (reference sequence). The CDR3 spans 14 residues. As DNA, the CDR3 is TGTGCCACCTCCGACAGTGTCTGGGCCAACGTCCTGACTTTC. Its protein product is CATSDSVWANVLTF. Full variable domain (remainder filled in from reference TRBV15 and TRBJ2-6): DAMVIQNPRYQVTQFGKPVTLSCSQTLNHNVMYWYQQKSSQAPKLLFHYYDKDFNNEADTPDNFQSRRPNTSFCFLDIRSPGLGDTAMYLCATSDSVWANVLTFGAGSRLTVL.

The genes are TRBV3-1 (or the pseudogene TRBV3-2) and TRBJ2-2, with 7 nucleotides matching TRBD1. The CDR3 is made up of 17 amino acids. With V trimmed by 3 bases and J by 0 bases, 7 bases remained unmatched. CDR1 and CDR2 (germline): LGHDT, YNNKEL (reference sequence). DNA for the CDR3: TGTGCCAGCAGCCACCGACAGGGCGCCTCGAACACCGGGGAGCTGTTTTTT. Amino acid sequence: CASSHRQGASNTGELFF.

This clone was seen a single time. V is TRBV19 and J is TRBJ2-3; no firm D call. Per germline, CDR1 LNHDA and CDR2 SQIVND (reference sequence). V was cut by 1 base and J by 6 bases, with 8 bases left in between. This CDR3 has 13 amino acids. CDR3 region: CASSIALMDTQYF. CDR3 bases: TGTGCCAGTAGTATAGCCCTTATGGATACGCAGTATTTT.

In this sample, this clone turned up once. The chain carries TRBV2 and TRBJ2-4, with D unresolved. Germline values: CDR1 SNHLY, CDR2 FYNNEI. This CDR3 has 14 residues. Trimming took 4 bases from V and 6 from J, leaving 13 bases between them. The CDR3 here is CASSATFRGNIQYF. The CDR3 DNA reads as TGTGCCAGCAGTGCAACCTTCAGAGGAAACATTCAGTACTTC. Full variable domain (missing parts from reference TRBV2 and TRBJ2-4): EPEVTQTPSHQVTQMGQEVILRCVPISNHLYFYWYRQILGQKVEFLVSFYNNEISEKSEIFDDQFSVERPDGSNFTLKIRSTKLEDSAMYFCASSATFRGNIQYFGAGTRLSVL.